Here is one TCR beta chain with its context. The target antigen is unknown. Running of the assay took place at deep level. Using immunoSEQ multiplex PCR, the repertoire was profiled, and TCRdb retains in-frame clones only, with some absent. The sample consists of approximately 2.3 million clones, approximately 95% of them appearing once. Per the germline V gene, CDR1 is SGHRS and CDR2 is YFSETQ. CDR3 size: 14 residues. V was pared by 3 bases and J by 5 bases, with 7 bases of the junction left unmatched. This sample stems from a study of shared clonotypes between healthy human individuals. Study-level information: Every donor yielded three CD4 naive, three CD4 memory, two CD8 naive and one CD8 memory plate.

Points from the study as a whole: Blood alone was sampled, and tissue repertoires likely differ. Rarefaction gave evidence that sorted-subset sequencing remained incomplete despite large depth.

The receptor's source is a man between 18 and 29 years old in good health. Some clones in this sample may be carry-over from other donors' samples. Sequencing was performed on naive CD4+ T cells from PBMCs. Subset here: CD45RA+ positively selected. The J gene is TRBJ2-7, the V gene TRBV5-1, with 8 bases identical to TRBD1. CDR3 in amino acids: CASSSGQGNDEQYF. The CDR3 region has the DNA TGCGCCAGCAGCTCAGGACAGGGTAACGACGAGCAGTACTTC.